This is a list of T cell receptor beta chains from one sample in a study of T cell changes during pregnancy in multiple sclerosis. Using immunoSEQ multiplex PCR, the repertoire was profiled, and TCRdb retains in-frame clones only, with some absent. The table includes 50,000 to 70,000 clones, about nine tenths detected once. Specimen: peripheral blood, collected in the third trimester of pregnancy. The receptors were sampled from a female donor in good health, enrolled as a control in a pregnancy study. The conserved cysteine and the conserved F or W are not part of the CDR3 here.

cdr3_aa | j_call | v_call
ASSVGGANYGYT | TRBJ1-2 | TRBV9
ASRQDRGLGNEQF | TRBJ2-1 | TRBV19
ATSGPPGQGNGYT | TRBJ1-2 | TRBV15
ASSEVPGGANVLT | TRBJ2-6 | TRBV2
ASSTRDRDNQPQH | TRBJ1-5 | TRBV7-9
ASLGRSNTGELF | TRBJ2-2 | TRBV28
ASSLTGTDSPLH | TRBJ1-6 | TRBV11-2
ARRRSSGSTDTQY | TRBJ2-3 | TRBV7-2
ASTLGQGARNEQF | TRBJ2-1 | TRBV27
ASSQDTGRRETQY | TRBJ2-5 | TRBV4-1
ASSLRDMNGYT | TRBJ1-2 | TRBV7-2
ASSYSSTGAF | TRBJ1-1 | TRBV6-6
ASSFGTLGGSPLH | TRBJ1-6 | TRBV5-6